The clone carrying this T cell receptor beta chain was seen a few times. Its antigen is undetermined. Orbital computed tomography and thyroid ultrasound, together with serum TRAb and thyroxine and clinical symptoms, were used for diagnoses. The data originate from a study of T cells in Graves' hyperthyroidism and ophthalmopathy. Study background: Staff took peripheral blood when the initial diagnosis was made, before any treatment began. Study outcomes and limitations: In the blood, most expanded thyroid clonotypes above 0.001 appeared as well.

The CDR3 totals 15 residues. Between the trimmed V and J ends, which lost 2 bases and 5 bases, there was a span of 15 bases. Germline V gives CDR1 LNHDA, CDR2 SQIVND (reference sequence). It was RNA transcripts that yielded the amplified TCR beta CDR3 regions. The study used the HTBI primer set for a first-round RT-PCR of the TCR CDR3. Each CDR3 protein gets one entry after TCRdb re-called the multiplex PCR reads with MiXCR. The sample holds 450,000 to 600,000 distinct CDR3 sequences; about 20% are singletons and the top ten take roughly 50%. The clonotype originates from a man aged 40-49 years with Graves' ophthalmopathy. The source material was blood. V gene TRBV19 combines with J gene TRBJ1-1, with a possible D match to TRBD1 (6 bases). CDR3 loop: CASSIKKLGQTEAFF. The CDR3 bases are TGTGCCAGTAGTATAAAAAAGCTGGGACAAACTGAAGCTTTCTTT.